This T cell receptor (beta chain) was observed in a study of blood T cell repertoires in COVID-19. Some clones are missing from TCRdb's copy, which holds only in-frame ones; the method was immunoSEQ multiplex PCR. This sample has about 330,000 clones; more than 85% occur once, and the top ten carry around a sixth. The CDR3 length is 17 residues. Germline V gene sequence: CDR1 LNHNV, CDR2 YYDKDF (reference sequence). V gave up 1 base and J gave up 3 bases; unmatched junction bases: 7. Sequenced: PBMCs or T cells enriched from blood (not recorded which). The TCR sequence derives from a woman aged 25 to 45 who had recovered from COVID-19. The J gene is TRBJ1-5, the V gene TRBV15; TRBD1 agrees at 9 bases. CDR3 amino acids: CATSRGTGGKDNQPQHF. CDR3 in DNA: TGTGCCACCAGCAGAGGAACAGGGGGCAAGGACAATCAGCCCCAGCATTTT. The whole variable domain, remainder taken from reference TRBV15 and TRBJ1-5, is DAMVIQNPRYQVTQFGKPVTLSCSQTLNHNVMYWYQQKSSQAPKLLFHYYDKDFNNEADTPDNFQSRRPNTSFCFLDIRSPGLGDTAMYLCATSRGTGGKDNQPQHFGDGTRLSIL.